This T cell receptor (beta chain) was profiled in a study of cytomegalovirus exposure and HLA in healthy donors. At the level of the study: Both the 120 or so validation repertoires and the approximately 620 first-cohort repertoires used the same platform, as reported by a later analysis. Regarding the study as a whole: It was 150 to 200 TCR beta chains that were listed as cytomegalovirus-associated. Most TCR sequences were uncommon, yet certain public TCRs appeared in many donors.

With 0 bases removed from V and 4 bases from J, the gap between germline ends came to 13 bases. From germline, CDR1 is SGDLS and CDR2 YYNGEE. The CDR3 is made up of 15 amino acids. The repertoire was sequenced with immunoSEQ multiplex PCR; TCRdb's copy has only in-frame clones and lacks some. The sample carries 200,000 or so clones, roughly 87% recorded once. Note on this clone: Its matching antigen is unknown.

This chain uses TRBV9 with TRBJ1-1; D gene uncertain. The source is a woman aged 18-30 years in good health and CMV-seropositive. The specimen was PBMCs. The CDR3 is CASSVVGGKPTEAFF. The CDR3 coding sequence is TGTGCCAGCAGCGTAGTGGGAGGAAAACCCACTGAAGCTTTCTTT.